A single sample is the source of the 24 T cell receptor beta chains below, sequenced in a study of human T cells and chemical hapten exposure. Via MiXCR, TCRdb re-called the RACE reads, giving one row per CDR3 protein. The repertoire includes approximately 77,000 distinct CDR3 sequences, approximately 14% of them detected once, and 4.6% sits in the top ten. The time point: pre-sensitization, week 0. Sample treatment: therapeutic diphenylcyclopropenone sensitization with weekly scalp DPC. The input for sequencing was whole blood, taken in connection with sensitization to the hapten diphenylcyclopropenone (DPC). The origin of the receptors is a woman in her forties or fifties with alopecia areata. Some clones in this sample may be carry-over from other donors' samples.

In its sample, this clonotype was seen a few times. The genes are TRBV10-2 and TRBJ2-7; a weak D match, TRBD2 (5 bases). Germline CDR1 WSHSY, CDR2 SAAADI. This CDR3 has 15 residues. Trimming shortened V by 10 bases and J by 3 bases, and 22 bases separated the two germline ends. CDR3: CATVSGVSDNYEQYF. The CDR3 region has the DNA TGCGCCACCGTATCCGGGGTAAGCGACAACTACGAGCAGTACTTC.

The table lists this clonotype with many counts. This chain joins TRBV7-6 and TRBJ2-1; 12 nucleotides agree with TRBD2. Germline loops: CDR1 SGHVS, CDR2 FNYEAQ. J gave up 8 bases and V 0 bases, and 11 bases lay outside the gene matches. There are 18 residues in the CDR3. CDR3 sequence: CASSLAGAGTSGPDEQFF. In DNA, the CDR3 is TGTGCCAGCAGCTTAGCTGGGGCCGGGACTAGCGGGCCGGATGAGCAGTTCTTC.

The chain recombines TRBV2 with TRBJ2-7, with D unclear. Trimming removed 0 bases from V and 3 bases from J, with 15 bases in between. CDR1 and CDR2 from the germline V gene are SNHLY and FYNNEI. The CDR3 length is 16 residues. The CDR3 sequence: CASSEARSRSGYEQYF. Written as DNA, the CDR3 is TGTGCCAGCAGTGAAGCAAGGAGTAGATCCGGCTACGAGCAGTACTTC.

In this sample, this clonotype turned up a few times. The V call is TRBV28, the J call TRBJ1-3; perhaps TRBD1 as D (6 bases). Germline CDR1 and CDR2: MDHEN and SYDVKM. Deletions cut 6 bases from V and 3 bases from J, with 15 bases between. The CDR3 sequence is 15 residues long. The CDR3 DNA reads as TGTGCCAGCAGATCTAGGGGGGTGCTTGGAAACACCATATATTTT. This codes for CASRSRGVLGNTIYF.

This clonotype was observed at least ten times. V usage is TRBV3-1 and J usage is TRBJ1-6; 12 nucleotides align to TRBD1. The V gene end was trimmed by 5 bases and the J gene end by 8 bases; junction bases not matched to a gene: 7. CDR1 is LGHDT, CDR2 YNNKEL, per germline (reference sequence). This CDR3 has 16 residues. The CDR3 region has the DNA TGTGCCAGCAGCTCACCAGGGACAGGGGGCGATTCACCCCTCCACTTT. Encoded protein: CASSSPGTGGDSPLHF.

The chain has TRBV2 and TRBJ2-7, with no clear D. Germline V lookup: CDR1 SNHLY, CDR2 FYNNEI. V was trimmed by 10 bases and J by 0 bases, leaving 19 bases between them. This CDR3 comprises 15 residues. This chain's CDR3 is CATAPDIASSYEQYF. CDR3 bases: TGTGCCACCGCGCCTGACATCGCTAGCTCCTACGAGCAGTACTTC.

V and J are TRBV4-1 and TRBJ2-4; possibly TRBD1 or TRBD2 for D (5 bases each). V lost 0 bases and J lost 6, with 12 bases in between. The germline gives CDR1 MGHRA, CDR2 YSYEKL. The CDR3 is made up of 15 amino acids. The chain's CDR3 is CASSQDRARGNIQYF. CDR3 DNA sequence: TGCGCCAGCAGCCAAGATCGTGCGAGGGGAAACATTCAGTACTTC.

Many counts were recorded for this clonotype. The genes are TRBV10-2 and TRBJ2-1; D ambiguous. This CDR3 is 12 amino acids long. V lost 6 bases to trimming and J lost 9 bases, with 12 bases between them. CDR1 is WSHSY and CDR2 is SAAADI in the germline V gene. The CDR3 DNA follows: TGCGCCAGCAGGGATACGGTGGGTGAGCAGTTCTTC. Translation gives CASRDTVGEQFF.

The CDR3 loop is CASSPQVWGRYTDTQYF. The CDR3 nucleotides are TGTGCCAGCAGTCCTCAAGTGTGGGGGAGGTACACAGATACGCAGTATTTT. The chain combines TRBV6-1 with TRBJ2-3, with TRBD2 as a possible D gene (6 bases). From germline, CDR1 is MNHNS and CDR2 SASEGT. This CDR3 spans 17 amino acids. V lost 5 bases and J lost 2, with 20 bases in between.

The chain is built from TRBV20-1 and TRBJ1-5; D is ambiguous. The CDR3 extends over 15 amino acids. The germline V gene has CDR1 DFQATT and CDR2 SNEGSKA (reference sequence). The V end lost 3 bases, the J end lost 4 bases, and 16 bases lay between the germline ends. The CDR3 reads CSARNTVRLNQPQHF. The CDR3 DNA follows: TGCAGTGCTAGGAATACGGTCCGGCTAAATCAGCCCCAGCATTTT.

Note on this clonotype: Its ends do not fully match the called genes, so a read error is possible. The rearrangement links TRBV5-7 to TRBJ2-1; 7 nucleotides align to TRBD2. TRBV5-7 is noted as an ORF with a role that remains uncertain. CDR3 size: 15 residues. DNA for the CDR3: TGTGCCAGCAGCAGGGAGGGACGCAACCCCGATGAGCAGCTCTTC. Amino acid sequence: CASSREGRNPDEQLF.

There are a few counts of this clonotype. The CDR3 nucleotides read TGCGCCAGCAGCCACGGACTAGCGGACAATGAGCAGTTCTTC. Residues: CASSHGLADNEQFF. The rearrangement uses TRBV5-1 and TRBJ2-1; 10 nucleotides agree with TRBD2. This CDR3 is 14 amino acids long. V lost 4 bases and J lost 5; bases outside the gene matches: 3. Germline lookup yields CDR1 SGHRS and CDR2 YFSETQ.

This chain connects TRBV6-2 or TRBV6-3 to TRBJ2-2; 7 nucleotides align to TRBD1. J lost 1 base, V lost 2 bases, and 4 bases had no gene match. Germline assignment: CDR1 MNHEY and CDR2 SVGEGT. This CDR3 has 16 residues. For the CDR3, the DNA is TGTGCCAGCAGTTACCAGAGGACAGGGAACACCGGGGAGCTGTTTTTT. It is translated as CASSYQRTGNTGELFF.

This clonotype was picked up a small number of times. The gene calls are TRBV18 and TRBJ1-2; D is unresolved. V lost 1 base, J lost 8 bases, and 17 bases lay in between. CDR1 is KGHSH and CDR2 is LQKENI in the germline V gene. The CDR3 has 15 residues. The CDR3 sequence is CASSPQPRVLDGYTF. The CDR3, as DNA: TGTGCCAGCTCACCACAACCAAGGGTTCTCGACGGCTACACCTTC.

V gene TRBV11-2 combines with J gene TRBJ1-5; TRBD1 is a possible D gene (6 bases). This CDR3 is 15 amino acids long. Trimming cost V 5 bases and J 4 bases, with 15 bases left between them. Germline lookup yields CDR1 SGHAT and CDR2 FQNNGV. This chain's CDR3 is CASSADGQKNQPQHF. The CDR3 coding sequence is TGTGCCAGCAGCGCGGATGGACAGAAGAATCAGCCCCAGCATTTT.

This clonotype was seen at least ten times. The chain is built from TRBV5-5 and TRBJ1-3; possibly TRBD1 for D (6 bases). Germline-derived CDR1 and CDR2 are SGHKS and YYEKEE (reference sequence). Between the trimmed V and J ends, which lost 4 bases and 2 bases, there was a span of 19 bases. This CDR3 is built from 17 residues. The CDR3 DNA reads as TGTGCCAGCAGCCTCGCCCTGGGCAGGGGAGCTGGAAACACCATATATTTT. It yields the protein CASSLALGRGAGNTIYF.

In this sample, this clonotype turned up many times. The V gene is TRBV30, the J gene TRBJ1-2; weak D call: TRBD1 (5 bases). V was trimmed by 6 bases and J by 4 bases, leaving 15 bases between them. The CDR3 has 13 residues. CDR1 and CDR2 from the germline V gene are GTSNPN and SVGIG (reference sequence). CDR3 sequence reads: CACLPDGGYGYTF. As DNA, the CDR3 is TGTGCCTGTTTGCCTGACGGGGGCTATGGCTACACCTTC.

This chain's CDR3 is CASGRTRTVGNTIYF. The DNA of the CDR3 is TGTGCCAGCGGTCGTACTCGGACCGTTGGAAACACCATATATTTT. The chain is built from TRBV28 and TRBJ1-3, with D hard to call. Germline CDR1 MDHEN, CDR2 SYDVKM. This CDR3 has 15 amino acids. The ends were cut back, 8 bases at V and 3 bases at J, with 17 bases in the middle.

The gene calls are TRBV9 and TRBJ2-5; 12 bases line up with TRBD1. There are 16 residues in the CDR3. CDR1 is SGDLS, CDR2 YYNGEE, per germline. Trimming removed 0 bases from V and 4 bases from J; junction bases left unmatched: 4. CDR3 sequence reads: CASSVVGQGASETQYF. CDR3 DNA sequence: TGTGCCAGCAGCGTAGTGGGACAGGGGGCCTCAGAGACCCAGTACTTC.

This clonotype has only a few counts. The chain combines TRBV12-3 or TRBV12-4 with TRBJ1-5; 9 bases match TRBD1. V lost 5 bases and J lost 6; bases outside the gene matches: 8. This CDR3 contains 15 residues. DNA for the CDR3: TGTGCCAGCAGTCGGACAGGGGTTTCTCTTCAGCCCCAGCATTTT. This codes for CASSRTGVSLQPQHF.

This clonotype occurred a few times. This chain links TRBV29-1 with TRBJ1-1; D is possibly TRBD1 (5 bases). Germline V gene sequence: CDR1 SQVTM, CDR2 ANQGSEA. CDR3 size: 14 residues. With 4 bases removed from V and 4 bases from J, the gap between germline ends came to 16 bases. The CDR3 here is CSVVQSGSVTEAFF. The CDR3 DNA follows: TGCAGCGTTGTCCAGTCAGGGTCGGTCACTGAAGCTTTCTTT.

J is TRBJ2-3 and V is TRBV20-1; maybe TRBD2 (6 bases). Trimming pared 0 bases from V and 4 bases from J, leaving 17 bases between. The CDR3 contains 16 residues. The V gene's germline CDR1 is DFQATT and CDR2 SNEGSKA (reference sequence). CDR3 sequence: CSARDSGGPVADTQYF. For the CDR3, the DNA is TGCAGTGCTAGAGATAGCGGCGGCCCGGTGGCAGATACGCAGTATTTT.

The CDR3 coding sequence is TGTGCCAGCACCAAGACCGCGGCGAACACCGGGGAGCTGTTTTTT. Translation: CASTKTAANTGELFF. The chain joins TRBV6-2 or TRBV6-3 to TRBJ2-2, with unresolved D. The length of the CDR3 is 15 residues. Trimming removed 7 bases at V and 0 bases at J, with 12 bases between. Germline lookup yields CDR1 MNHEY and CDR2 SVGEGT.

This clonotype has just a few counts. The chain links TRBV11-2 to TRBJ2-4; D is possibly TRBD1 or TRBD2 (5 bases each). Germline CDR1 and CDR2: SGHAT and FQNNGV. CDR3 size: 14 residues. V lost 3 bases and J lost 10, with 16 bases in between. As DNA, the CDR3 is TGTGCCAGCAGCTTCCCCGGGACCGCCCCAATTCAGTACTTC. This encodes CASSFPGTAPIQYF.